These T cell receptor beta chains were read from a single sample in a study of blood T cells in healthy people across ages. TCRdb re-derived calls from the 5' RACE reads in MiXCR, one entry per CDR3 protein. The sample lists around 1,900,000 distinct CDR3 sequences; roughly two fifths were seen once. The source material was blood. These receptors originate from a human donor in good health. CDR3s include the opening cysteine and the closing phenylalanine or tryptophan. D genes are given only for firm matches. Size is omitted from some rows. Given values are once, few, many or a class for expanded clones.

V gene: TRBV5-1; J gene: TRBJ2-4; clone size: NA; D gene: NA; CDR3 DNA: TGCGCCAGCAGCTTAGGATACGGGGGTGCCAAAAACATTCAGTACTTC; CDR3 protein: CASSLGYGGAKNIQYF
V gene: TRBV20-1; J gene: TRBJ2-5; clone size: few; D gene: NA; CDR3 DNA: TGCAGTGCCCAGGCGGTGAAGCTCGGGACCCAGTACTTC; CDR3 protein: CSAQAVKLGTQYF
V gene: TRBV7-2; J gene: TRBJ2-1; clone size: NA; D gene: TRBD2; CDR3 DNA: TGTGCCAGCAGCCCGAGTAGCGGGGGATGTTACAATGAGCAGTTCTTC; CDR3 protein: CASSPSSGGCYNEQFF
V gene: TRBV7-9; J gene: TRBJ1-2; clone size: NA; D gene: NA; CDR3 DNA: TGTGCCAGCAGTTCAGAGGCCCGTGGGGGCTACACCTTC; CDR3 protein: CASSSEARGGYTF
V gene: TRBV15; J gene: TRBJ2-1; clone size: NA; D gene: NA; CDR3 DNA: TGTGCCACCAGCAGAGATCTAGGTGGTGAGCAGTTCTTC; CDR3 protein: CATSRDLGGEQFF
V gene: TRBV28; J gene: TRBJ1-2; clone size: once; D gene: NA; CDR3 DNA: TGTGCCAGCAGTTTAGGGTATCACTGTGGCTACACCTTC; CDR3 protein: CASSLGYHCGYTF
V gene: TRBV25-1; J gene: TRBJ1-1; clone size: NA; D gene: NA; CDR3 DNA: TGTGCCAGCAGTGAATGGGGGAGGGGGGATGAAGCTTTCTTT; CDR3 protein: CASSEWGRGDEAFF
V gene: TRBV12-3/TRBV12-4; J gene: TRBJ1-1; clone size: NA; D gene: NA; CDR3 DNA: TGTGCCAGCAGTTTAGCCCCCACAGAGGGGCTTGAAGCTTTCTTT; CDR3 protein: CASSLAPTEGLEAFF
V gene: TRBV4-2; J gene: TRBJ2-7; clone size: once; D gene: TRBD1; CDR3 DNA: TGTGCCAGCAGCCAAAGATGGGACAGCTCCTACGAGCAGTACTTC; CDR3 protein: CASSQRWDSSYEQYF
V gene: TRBV20-1; J gene: TRBJ2-1; clone size: few; D gene: NA; CDR3 DNA: TGCAGTGCTTCGACTGGGAGCGGGTATGAGCAGTTCTTC; CDR3 protein: CSASTGSGYEQFF
V gene: TRBV6-2/TRBV6-3; J gene: TRBJ2-1; clone size: few; D gene: NA; CDR3 DNA: TGTGCCAGCAGACCCAATAGGGGCCTTGAGCAGTTCTTC; CDR3 protein: CASRPNRGLEQFF
V gene: TRBV20-1; J gene: TRBJ2-6; clone size: NA; D gene: TRBD2; CDR3 DNA: TGCAGTGCCAGCGCGGGGGAGTCTGGGGCCAACGTCCTGACTTTC; CDR3 protein: CSASAGESGANVLTF
V gene: TRBV11-1; J gene: TRBJ2-5; clone size: many; D gene: NA; CDR3 DNA: TGTGCCAGCAGCTTTGACCGCTCAGAGACCCAGTACTTC; CDR3 protein: CASSFDRSETQYF
V gene: TRBV20-1; J gene: TRBJ2-1; clone size: NA; D gene: TRBD2; CDR3 DNA: TGCAGTGCTCCGAGAGGGATAGCGGGTCGATACAATGAGCAGTTCTTC; CDR3 protein: CSAPRGIAGRYNEQFF
V gene: TRBV18; J gene: TRBJ2-5; clone size: NA; D gene: TRBD2; CDR3 DNA: TGTGCCAGCTCAACCTCCGGGACACTACTAGCGGGGGCACAAGAGACCCAGTACTTC; CDR3 protein: CASSTSGTLLAGAQETQYF
V gene: TRBV20-1; J gene: TRBJ2-1; clone size: few; D gene: TRBD1; CDR3 DNA: TGCAGTGGGGACAGGACAAATGGCGGGTCCTACAATGAGCAGTTCTTC; CDR3 protein: CSGDRTNGGSYNEQFF
V gene: TRBV7-2; J gene: TRBJ2-6; clone size: NA; D gene: NA; CDR3 DNA: TGTGCCAGCAGCCCCAGGGTGACACGGGGCACTGGGGCCAACGTCCTGACTTTC; CDR3 protein: CASSPRVTRGTGANVLTF
V gene: TRBV15; J gene: TRBJ1-2; clone size: NA; D gene: NA; CDR3 DNA: TGTGCCACCAGCAGGACAGCGATTAACTATGGCTACACCTTC; CDR3 protein: CATSRTAINYGYTF
V gene: TRBV24-1; J gene: TRBJ2-1; clone size: few; D gene: NA; CDR3 DNA: TGTGCCACCCAGAACCCGGACCAAATAAACAATGAGCAGTTCTTC; CDR3 protein: CATQNPDQINNEQFF
V gene: TRBV4-2; J gene: TRBJ1-6; clone size: NA; D gene: NA; CDR3 DNA: TGTGCCAGCAGCCTGGAACCCCGGCCTGCTAATTCACCCCTCCACTTT; CDR3 protein: CASSLEPRPANSPLHF
V gene: TRBV12-3/TRBV12-4; J gene: TRBJ2-1; clone size: few; D gene: NA; CDR3 DNA: TGTGCCAGCAAATCAGGACGGTTACCAAACAATGAGCAGTTCTTC; CDR3 protein: CASKSGRLPNNEQFF
V gene: TRBV5-5; J gene: TRBJ2-2; clone size: NA; D gene: TRBD1; CDR3 DNA: TGTGCCAGCAGCTTGGCCGTGAGACAGGGGGCCGGGGAGCTGTTTTTT; CDR3 protein: CASSLAVRQGAGELFF
V gene: TRBV12-3/TRBV12-4; J gene: TRBJ2-7; clone size: NA; D gene: TRBD2; CDR3 DNA: TGTGCCAGCAGTGCTTGGACTAGCGGGGACTACGAGCAGTACTTC; CDR3 protein: CASSAWTSGDYEQYF
V gene: TRBV7-6; J gene: TRBJ2-5; clone size: NA; D gene: NA; CDR3 DNA: TGTGCCAGCAGCTTAGGGGCAGGGGTGACGGAGACCCAGTACTTC; CDR3 protein: CASSLGAGVTETQYF
V gene: TRBV12-5; J gene: TRBJ2-1; clone size: NA; D gene: NA; CDR3 DNA: TGTGCTAGTGGGCGGCCCTGGGGGCCCTACAATGAGCAGTTCTTC; CDR3 protein: CASGRPWGPYNEQFF
V gene: TRBV7-2; J gene: TRBJ2-7; clone size: few; D gene: NA; CDR3 DNA: TGTGCCAGCAGCGAGGAGGACTACTACGAGCAGTACTTC; CDR3 protein: CASSEEDYYEQYF
V gene: TRBV6-2/TRBV6-3; J gene: TRBJ2-1; clone size: few; D gene: TRBD1; CDR3 DNA: TGTGCCAGCGTTGATGACCCCGACAGGGGCCCGTACAATGAGCAGTTCTTC; CDR3 protein: CASVDDPDRGPYNEQFF
V gene: TRBV7-9; J gene: TRBJ2-7; clone size: NA; D gene: NA; CDR3 DNA: TGTGCCAGCAGTTACATGGGGGGAACGGGCGAGCAGTACTTC; CDR3 protein: CASSYMGGTGEQYF